This T cell receptor beta chain was recovered during a study of CD8 T cells in ankylosing spondylitis. General study points: From matched ankylosing spondylitis synovial fluid, disease-linked clones were reportedly recovered at significantly enriched levels. In reactive arthritis synovial fluid and blood, some motif variants had been reported before. The study identified a TCR beta motif of 7 or 8 highly homologous variants that appeared characteristic of ankylosing spondylitis blood. Disease-linked clones, CD8+, were relatively rare in peripheral blood.

The V gene end was trimmed by 5 bases and the J gene end by 3 bases; junction bases not matched to a gene: 8. The CDR3 has 17 residues. CDR1 and CDR2 (germline): SGHTA, FQGNSA. Researchers built TCR beta libraries using quantitative 5'-RACE with molecular barcodes. TCRdb re-called the 5' RACE reads with MiXCR, one entry per CDR3 protein. The table includes 400,000 to 450,000 distinct CDR3 sequences, 17% detected once. A remark on this clonotype: Its antigen is unidentified.

This sequence was found in a male donor with ankylosing spondylitis. This sequence joins TRBV7-2 and TRBJ1-5, with 12 bases matching TRBD1. Source material: blood, either unsorted or a sorted T cell fraction (not recorded which). The CDR3 nucleotides read TGTGCCAGCAGCCTAGGGGGGACAGGGGGCTACAATCAGCCCCAGCATTTT. It translates to CASSLGGTGGYNQPQHF.